This passage covers 19 T cell receptor beta chains from one sample sequenced in a study of T-cell reconstitution after alpha-beta-depleted transplantation in children. Using unique molecular identifiers, the investigators prepared the TCRbeta library. TCRdb analysed the PCR reads with MiXCR anew, one entry per CDR3 protein. Of about half a million distinct CDR3 sequences listed, roughly an eighth are singletons. Sequenced here: PBMCs from the stem cell graft donor, sampled from the stem cell graft. Receptor source: a human donor who donated a stem cell graft to a child with combined immunodeficiency.

This clonotype was counted between two and nine times. The V call is TRBV7-6, the J call TRBJ2-7, with D possibly matching TRBD2 (7 bases). This CDR3 spans 15 amino acids. CDR1 and CDR2 from the germline V gene are SGHVS and FNYEAQ. Trimming removed 1 base at V and 7 bases at J, with 17 bases between. In nucleotides, the CDR3 is TGTGCCAGCAGCTTAGGTTCTCGGGGGGCCACGGAGCAGTACTTC. This encodes CASSLGSRGATEQYF.

This clonotype was seen at least ten times. The chain uses TRBV5-1 and TRBJ1-2; D gene ambiguous. CDR1 and CDR2 (germline): SGHRS, YFSETQ. The CDR3 runs 15 residues. Trimming pared 4 bases from V and 2 bases from J, leaving 15 bases between. The CDR3 protein is CASSPDTGGNYGYTF. The CDR3 region has the DNA TGCGCCAGCAGCCCTGACACGGGAGGCAACTATGGCTACACCTTC.

This clonotype was recorded a few times. The V and J genes are TRBV19 and TRBJ2-1; D is uncertain. Deletions cut 4 bases from V and 2 bases from J, with 15 bases between. The CDR3 is 16 amino acids. Germline V gives CDR1 LNHDA, CDR2 SQIVND (reference sequence). CDR3 DNA sequence: TGTGCCAGTAGTACCAGACAAAGGCTAACCTACAATGAGCAGTTCTTC. It is translated as CASSTRQRLTYNEQFF.

In its sample, this clonotype was seen a few times. The rearrangement links TRBV7-2 to TRBJ2-5; 8 nucleotides agree with TRBD2. The V gene's germline CDR1 is SGHTA and CDR2 FQGNSA. V shed 1 base, J shed 2 bases, and the junction held 6 bases outside the gene matches. The CDR3 has 16 amino acids. The CDR3 loop reads CASSLGSGGLQETQYF. The CDR3 nucleotides are TGTGCCAGCAGCTTAGGGAGCGGGGGCCTACAAGAGACCCAGTACTTC. Full variable domain (remainder filled in from reference TRBV7-2 and TRBJ2-5): GAGVSQSPSNKVTEKGKDVELRCDPISGHTALYWYRQSLGQGLEFLIYFQGNSAPDKSGLPSDRFSAERTGGSVSTLTIQRTQQEDSAVYLCASSLGSGGLQETQYFGPGTRLLVL.

A few counts support this clonotype. This chain connects TRBV4-2 to TRBJ2-7; the D call may be TRBD1 or TRBD2 (7 bases each). The V end lost 0 bases, the J end lost 2 bases, and 11 bases lay between the germline ends. The germline V gene encodes CDR1 LGHNA and CDR2 YNFKEQ. The CDR3 spans 15 residues. CDR3 coding DNA: TGTGCCAGCAGCCAAGATGCAGGGGGGGCCTACGAGCAGTACTTC. It yields the protein CASSQDAGGAYEQYF.

V gene TRBV12-3 or TRBV12-4 combines with J gene TRBJ2-2; TRBD1 or TRBD2 may be the D gene (5 bases each). V lost 5 bases, J lost 5 bases, and 15 bases lay in between. The CDR3 is 15 amino acids. The CDR3 sequence is CASSRDRSGTGELFF. The CDR3 DNA sequence: TGTGCCAGCAGTAGGGACCGCTCGGGGACCGGGGAGCTGTTTTTT.

The chain carries TRBV7-2 and TRBJ2-7; D remains ambiguous. CDR3 length: 14 amino acids. Germline values: CDR1 SGHTA, CDR2 FQGNSA. V lost 5 bases, J lost 9 bases, and 20 bases lay in between. The CDR3 DNA reads as TGTGCCAGCAGCGACGCCTTCGAAGGGTCTGGGCAGTACTTC. Encoded protein: CASSDAFEGSGQYF.

This clonotype was seen repeatedly, ten times or more. The chain is built from TRBV9 and TRBJ2-1, with 8 bases matching TRBD2. Per germline, CDR1 SGDLS and CDR2 YYNGEE. This CDR3 has 15 residues. The V gene end was trimmed by 4 bases and the J gene end by 5 bases; junction bases not matched to a gene: 8. The CDR3: CASSTIAGFNNEQFF. The CDR3 region has the DNA TGTGCCAGCAGCACCATAGCGGGGTTTAACAATGAGCAGTTCTTC.

The table lists this clonotype with a few counts. The genes are TRBV7-9 and TRBJ2-7, with D tentatively TRBD1 (5 bases). CDR1 SEHNR and CDR2 FQNEAQ come from the germline V gene (reference sequence). V was pared by 10 bases and J by 1 base, with 11 bases between. The CDR3 is 12 residues long. CDR3: CAIGGASYEQYF. In DNA form, the CDR3 reads TGTGCCATAGGTGGGGCGTCCTACGAGCAGTACTTC.

The rearrangement links TRBV4-3 to TRBJ2-3; 7 positions agree with TRBD2. J gave up 4 bases and V 0 bases, and 4 bases lay outside the gene matches. The CDR3 totals 15 residues. The germline V gene encodes CDR1 LGHNA and CDR2 YSLEER. CDR3 residues: CASSQDSGGSDTQYF. The CDR3 DNA reads as TGCGCCAGCAGCCAAGATTCGGGGGGATCAGATACGCAGTATTTT.

This clonotype was detected many times. The J gene is TRBJ1-1, the V gene TRBV12-3 or TRBV12-4; TRBD1 aligns across 8 bases. CDR3 length: 14 amino acids. With V trimmed by 6 bases and J by 1 base, 4 bases remained unmatched. The CDR3 spells CASRRDRRNTEAFF. The CDR3 DNA is TGTGCCAGCAGACGGGACAGGAGGAACACTGAAGCTTTCTTT.

This clonotype was recorded a few times. J is TRBJ2-7 and V is TRBV29-1, with unresolved D. Looked up from germline, CDR1 is SQVTM and CDR2 is ANQGSEA. The CDR3 has 11 amino acids. Trimming stripped 2 bases from V and 2 bases from J, with 4 bases between. The CDR3 sequence: CSVERAYEQYF. Written as DNA, the CDR3 is TGCAGCGTTGAAAGGGCCTACGAGCAGTACTTC.

The chain uses TRBV5-1 and TRBJ2-2; the D is unclear. V was trimmed by 0 bases and J by 2 bases, leaving 11 bases between them. Per the germline V gene, CDR1 is SGHRS and CDR2 is YFSETQ. The CDR3 length is 16 residues. This chain's CDR3 is CASSLAIMGNTGELFF. The CDR3 DNA follows: TGCGCCAGCAGCTTGGCCATTATGGGAAACACCGGGGAGCTGTTTTTT.

At least ten counts were recorded for this clonotype. This chain connects TRBV12-3 or TRBV12-4 to TRBJ2-2; possible D gene TRBD2, 6 bases. Trimming shortened V by 5 bases and J by 1 base, and 8 bases separated the two germline ends. The CDR3 has 14 amino acids. The CDR3 nucleotides read TGTGCCAGCAGTCGGGACTTGAACACCGGGGAGCTGTTTTTT. Translating it yields CASSRDLNTGELFF.

The V call is TRBV10-2, the J call TRBJ2-6; no clear D. Germline CDR1 WSHSY, CDR2 SAAADI. The CDR3 totals 14 residues. V was shortened by 6 bases and J by 2 bases, with 8 bases between the two germline ends. The CDR3 nucleotides are TGCGCCAGCAGGAGGCCTACTGGGGCCAACGTCCTGACTTTC. Protein product: CASRRPTGANVLTF.

The chain joins TRBV6-2 or TRBV6-3 to TRBJ2-1, with D perhaps TRBD2 (5 bases). CDR3 length: 14 residues. Germline-derived CDR1 and CDR2 are MNHEY and SVGEGT. Trimming pared 0 bases from V and 9 bases from J, leaving 12 bases between. The CDR3 loop reads CASSYSEERGEQFF. The CDR3 coding sequence is TGTGCCAGCAGTTACTCCGAGGAACGGGGTGAGCAGTTCTTC.

In its sample, this clonotype was seen a few times. The chain has TRBV7-2 and TRBJ2-1; 7 bases agree with TRBD2. Per the germline V gene, CDR1 is SGHTA and CDR2 is FQGNSA. The CDR3 loop spans 17 amino acids. V lost 6 bases, J lost 4 bases, and 15 bases stayed unmatched. CDR3 protein: CASRSPALAESYNEQFF. DNA of the CDR3: TGTGCCAGCAGGAGCCCCGCTCTAGCGGAGAGTTACAATGAGCAGTTCTTC.

This clonotype has a count of ten or more. The V call is TRBV6-2 or TRBV6-3, the J call TRBJ2-2; the match to TRBD1 covers 11 bases. Germline trimming cut 2 bases from V and 3 bases from J; bases unmatched to any gene: 5. Germline-derived CDR1 and CDR2 are MNHEY and SVGEGT. This CDR3 comprises 17 residues. The CDR3 DNA is TGTGCCAGCAGTTACCCCAGGACAGGGGGCGACACCGGGGAGCTGTTTTTT. This translates into CASSYPRTGGDTGELFF.

There are a few counts of this clonotype. The chain has TRBV20-1 and TRBJ1-4, with TRBD1 matching over 10 bases. The CDR3 extends over 15 amino acids. In germline, CDR1 is DFQATT, CDR2 SNEGSKA (reference sequence). In DNA, the CDR3 is TGCAGCGCCTTTTCCTCGGGACAGGGGAATGAAAAACTGTTTTTT. This gives the protein CSAFSSGQGNEKLFF.